The clone carrying this T cell receptor (beta chain) came up many times. Using a constant-region primer together with ProtoScript II reverse transcriptase, TCR beta cDNA was made from around 500 ng of total RNA. ARM-PCR, slightly modified, supplied the TCR beta libraries through three nested multiplex PCR rounds. PCR rounds one and two used TRBV1-TRBV30 forward primers with a C-beta reverse primer for approximately 11 cycles each. TCRdb itself ran the multiplex PCR reads through MiXCR, one entry per CDR3 protein. The table has some 50,000 distinct CDR3 sequences, 71% seen once; the top ten hold around 30%. This record belongs to a study of tumor-infiltrating lymphocytes in primary liver carcinoma. From unsorted bulk tissue weighing roughly 17-32 mg, DNA and RNA were co-extracted. Trimming left V 4 bases short and J 2 bases short, with 15 bases between. The V gene's germline CDR1 is SGHTA and CDR2 FQGNSA. This CDR3 has 15 residues.

The sample consisted of liver tumor tissue from sampling region 5. Subset given: tumor region T5, tumor centre. The source of this sequence is a man in his forties with primary liver carcinoma and hepatitis B virus infection. The rearrangement joins TRBV7-2 to TRBJ2-7; perhaps TRBD2 as D (6 bases). CDR3 DNA: TGTGCCAGCAGCTCCTTTAGCGGTTTTGCCTACGAGCAGTACTTC. Protein sequence: CASSSFSGFAYEQYF.